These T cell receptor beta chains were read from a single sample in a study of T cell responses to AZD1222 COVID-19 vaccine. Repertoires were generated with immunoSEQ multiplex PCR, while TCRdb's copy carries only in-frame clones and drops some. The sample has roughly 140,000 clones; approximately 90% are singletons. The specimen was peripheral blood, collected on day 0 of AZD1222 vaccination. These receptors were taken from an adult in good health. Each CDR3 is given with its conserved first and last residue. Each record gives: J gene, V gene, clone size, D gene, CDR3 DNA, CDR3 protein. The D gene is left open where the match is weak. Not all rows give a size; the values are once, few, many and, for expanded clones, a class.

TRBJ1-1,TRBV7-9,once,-,TGTGCCAGCAGCCCATCGAAGGAGGGGAAAGCTTTCTTT,CASSPSKEGKAFF
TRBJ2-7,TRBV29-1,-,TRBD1,TGCAGCGTCCCGGGACAGAACTCCTACGAGCAGTACTTC,CSVPGQNSYEQYF
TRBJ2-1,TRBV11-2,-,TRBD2,TGTGCCAGCAGCTCCTATACTAGCGGGGCTTACAATGAGCAGTTCTTC,CASSSYTSGAYNEQFF
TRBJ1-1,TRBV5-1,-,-,TGCGCCAGCAGCTCCAGGGAGTGGGTGAGAAACACTGAAGCTTTCTTT,CASSSREWVRNTEAFF
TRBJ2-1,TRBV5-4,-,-,TGTGCCAGCAGCTTGTTTCCGGGACAAAGCTCCTACAATGAGCAGTTCTTC,CASSLFPGQSSYNEQFF
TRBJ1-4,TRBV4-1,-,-,TGCGCCAGCAGCCCAGGGTGGCCGGCAACTAATGAAAAACTGTTTTTT,CASSPGWPATNEKLFF
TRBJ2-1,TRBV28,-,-,TGTGCCAGCAGTTCGAGGGGACACCTCTCCTACAATGAGCAGTTCTTC,CASSSRGHLSYNEQFF
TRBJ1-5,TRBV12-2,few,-,TGTGCAAGTGCGGGGGGAACCAGGAATCAGCCCCAGCATTTT,CASAGGTRNQPQHF
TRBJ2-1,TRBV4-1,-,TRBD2,TGCGCCAGCAGCCCGGGCCGACTTCTAGCGGGAGGGGTTGACAATGAGCAGTTCTTC,CASSPGRLLAGGVDNEQFF
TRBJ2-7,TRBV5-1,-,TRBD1,TGCGCCAGCAGCTTGGGGACAGGCTACGAGCAGTACTTC,CASSLGTGYEQYF
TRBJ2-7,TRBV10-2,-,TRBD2,TGCGCCAGCAGTGAGAGGTTTGGGTTTGAGCGGGGAGATCAAGAGCAGTACTTC,CASSERFGFERGDQEQYF
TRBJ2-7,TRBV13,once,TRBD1,TGTGCCAGCAGCTCGGGGGACAGGGAAAGCGAGCAGTACTTC,CASSSGDRESEQYF
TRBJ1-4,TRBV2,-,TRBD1,TGTGCCAGCAGTGAAGATTCCCAGGGGGCGGCAACTAATGAAAAACTGTTTTTT,CASSEDSQGAATNEKLFF
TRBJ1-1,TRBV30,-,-,TGTGCCTGGAGTTTGCAGCCAGGTACTGAAGCTTTCTTT,CAWSLQPGTEAFF
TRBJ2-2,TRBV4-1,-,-,TGCGCCAGCAGAAACAGGGCCGGGGAGCTGTTTTTT,CASRNRAGELFF
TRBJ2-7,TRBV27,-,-,TGTGCCAGCAGTTCCTCACCCGGAAAGGAGCAGTACGAGCAGTACTTC,CASSSSPGKEQYEQYF
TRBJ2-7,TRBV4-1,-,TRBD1,TGCGCCAGCAGCCAACCATTTCGGGACAGGGAGGGTTACGAGCAGTACTTC,CASSQPFRDREGYEQYF
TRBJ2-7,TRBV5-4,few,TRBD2,TGTGCCAGCAGCTTGGAAGCGGGACCTGTTAGGGACGAGCAGTACTTC,CASSLEAGPVRDEQYF
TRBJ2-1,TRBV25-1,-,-,TGTGCCAGCAGTGAATGGCGGCTTCACAATGAGCAGTTCTTC,CASSEWRLHNEQFF
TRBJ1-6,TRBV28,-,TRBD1,TGTGCCAGCAGTTGGAGGGACAGGATTTTTTTCTCACCCCTCCACTTT,CASSWRDRIFFSPLHF
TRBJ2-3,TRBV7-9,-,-,TGTGCCAGCAGCTTCGGGGGTAGCGGAGGTCTTGATACGCAGTATTTT,CASSFGGSGGLDTQYF
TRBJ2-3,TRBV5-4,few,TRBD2,TGTGCCAGCAGCGGGGGACTAGCGGGAGGCACAGATACGCAGTATTTT,CASSGGLAGGTDTQYF
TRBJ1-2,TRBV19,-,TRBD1,TGTGCCAGTAGGGGGGACAGCTACTATGGCTACACCTTC,CASRGDSYYGYTF
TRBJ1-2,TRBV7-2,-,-,TGTGCCAGCAGCTTAACGTCGATGGATACAGGGTTTGGCTACACCTTC,CASSLTSMDTGFGYTF
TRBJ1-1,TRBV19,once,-,TGTGCCAGTAGTATCCATCGGAACACTGAAGCTTTCTTT,CASSIHRNTEAFF
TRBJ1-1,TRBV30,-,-,TGTGCCGGAAAGGACAAGAACACTGAAGCTTTCTTT,CAGKDKNTEAFF
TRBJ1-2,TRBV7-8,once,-,TGTGCCAGCAGCCCTTCGGGGGGGTATCGCTATGGCTACACCTTC,CASSPSGGYRYGYTF
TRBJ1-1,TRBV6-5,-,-,TGTGCCAGCAGTTGGTCTATTCGGGGACACAACACTGAAGCTTTCTTT,CASSWSIRGHNTEAFF
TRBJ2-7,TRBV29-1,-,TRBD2,TGCAGCGTTGAGGAGCGGGAGCCCTACGAGCAGTACTTC,CSVEEREPYEQYF
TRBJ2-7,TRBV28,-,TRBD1,TGTGCCAGCAGTTGGGGGACAGCCTCCTACGAGCAGTACTTC,CASSWGTASYEQYF
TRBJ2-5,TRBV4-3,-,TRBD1,TGCGCCAGCAGCCAAGATGGGACAGGCCAAGAGACCCAGTACTTC,CASSQDGTGQETQYF
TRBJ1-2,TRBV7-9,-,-,TGTGCCAGCAGCGAAATCGCAGGGAACTATGGCTACACCTTC,CASSEIAGNYGYTF
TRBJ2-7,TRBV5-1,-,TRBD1,TGCGCCAGCAGCTTGGGTCGACAGGGGGGCGGACAGTACTTC,CASSLGRQGGGQYF
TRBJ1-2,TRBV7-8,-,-,TGTGCCAGCAGCTTAGCGCTCGGGGAACATTATGGCTACACCTTC,CASSLALGEHYGYTF
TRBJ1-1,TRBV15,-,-,TGTGCCACCAGCAGGGCAGTGTGGAACACTGAAGCTTTCTTT,CATSRAVWNTEAFF
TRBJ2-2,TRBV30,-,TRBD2,TGTGCCTGGAAAGGGCGGGTCGGACTAGCGGGACCAAAGACCGGGGAGCTGTTTTTT,CAWKGRVGLAGPKTGELFF
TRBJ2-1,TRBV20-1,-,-,TGCAGTGCTAGTGTTTATGTGGGAAGAATCTCCTACAATGAGCAGTTCTTC,CSASVYVGRISYNEQFF
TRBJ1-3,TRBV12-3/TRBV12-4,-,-,TGTGCCAGTCAGGCCTCTGGAAACACCATATATTTT,CASQASGNTIYF
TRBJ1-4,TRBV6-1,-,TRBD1,TGTGCCAGCAGTGCGGGACAGGGAACAACTAATGAAAAACTGTTTTTT,CASSAGQGTTNEKLFF
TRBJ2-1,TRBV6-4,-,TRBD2,TGTGCCAGCAGTGGACTAGCGGGAGGCAATGAGCAGTTCTTC,CASSGLAGGNEQFF
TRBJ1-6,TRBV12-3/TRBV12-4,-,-,TGTGCCAGCAGTTTTGGGAGCTCACCCCTCCACTTT,CASSFGSSPLHF
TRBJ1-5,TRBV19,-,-,TGTGCCAGTAGTATGGGGTGGGGGGACCAGCCCCAGCATTTT,CASSMGWGDQPQHF